Sequencing of this TCR beta chain was carried out in a study of T cells in Graves' hyperthyroidism and ophthalmopathy. This clonotype was seen many times. V lost 8 bases and J lost 4; bases outside the gene matches: 13. The CDR3 has 14 residues. Per the germline V gene, CDR1 is DFQATT and CDR2 is SNEGSKA (reference sequence). The CDR3 regions of TCR beta were amplified from RNA transcripts. TCR CDR3 regions were first amplified by RT-PCR with HTBI primers. TCRdb passed the multiplex PCR reads through MiXCR, listing each CDR3 protein once. The sample yields around 100,000 distinct CDR3 sequences, approximately 48% seen once.

The TCR was taken from a middle-aged man with Graves' hyperthyroidism. This sequence joins TRBV20-1 and TRBJ2-7; TRBD2 matches at 8 bases. Sequenced material: blood. CDR3 nucleotide sequence: TGCAGTACTTCCTCCGGGGGGGGGAGGTACGAGCAGTACTTC. Protein: CSTSSGGGRYEQYF.